Listed below are T cell receptor beta chains from one sample, sequenced in a study of blood T cell repertoires in COVID-19. Here immunoSEQ multiplex PCR was the method, and the copy in TCRdb shows in-frame clones only, minus some. The sample lists around 100,000 clones; roughly 88% were seen once. What was sequenced was peripheral blood. Receptors were obtained from a woman in her seventies who had recovered from COVID-19. Both conserved end residues are part of each CDR3. The D gene is left open where the match is weak. Size tells how often a clone was seen (once, few, many) or the class of an expanded clone, and some rows leave it out.

len	abundance	d_gene	v_gene	j_gene	CDR3nt	CDR3aa
15	.	TRBD2	TRBV4-3	TRBJ2-7	TGCGCCAGCAGCCAGACACTAGCGGGTGTGTACGAGCAGTACTTC	CASSQTLAGVYEQYF
16	once	TRBD2	TRBV7-2	TRBJ2-3	TGTGCCAGCAGCCCTAGCGGGGGGGCCCGGGCAGATACGCAGTATTTT	CASSPSGGARADTQYF
14	.	.	TRBV29-1	TRBJ1-6	TGCAGCCTCCTCCGTGGGGCCTGTAATTCACCCCTCCACTTT	CSLLRGACNSPLHF
15	.	.	TRBV19	TRBJ1-4	TGTGCCAGTAGTATACGGGCAGGGGCGAACGAAAAACTGTTTTTT	CASSIRAGANEKLFF
12	.	.	TRBV27	TRBJ1-4	TGTGCCAGCTCTGCGGGGGGCGGAAAACTGTTTTTT	CASSAGGGKLFF
18	.	.	TRBV9	TRBJ1-6	TGTGCCAGCAGCGTCCTACCCAGGCGGGGGGCGATCTTATCACCCCTCCACTTT	CASSVLPRRGAILSPLHF
18	.	TRBD2	TRBV3-1/TRBV3-2	TRBJ2-2	TGTGCCAGCAGCCCCGGGACGGGGACTAGCGGGAACACCGGGGAGCTGTTTTTT	CASSPGTGTSGNTGELFF
11	once	.	TRBV20-1	TRBJ2-7	TGCAGTGCTAGAGTTCCGCAGGGGCAGTACTTC	CSARVPQGQYF
15	.	.	TRBV6-5	TRBJ1-1	TGTGCCAGCAGTTCCTTAATTTTGGCGGGCACTGAAGCTTTCTTT	CASSSLILAGTEAFF
17	once	.	TRBV2	TRBJ1-6	TGTGCCAGCAACCAAGCGGGGGGGGGTCTCCCTAATTCACCCCTCCACTTT	CASNQAGGGLPNSPLHF
14	.	TRBD2	TRBV7-9	TRBJ2-3	TGTGCCAGCAGCTTAGGTACTAGCGGAGATACGCAGTATTTT	CASSLGTSGDTQYF
14	.	TRBD1	TRBV19	TRBJ2-7	TGTGCCAGTAGTAGAGACAGGGCGTCCCTCGAGCAGTACTTC	CASSRDRASLEQYF
17	.	TRBD2	TRBV14	TRBJ2-1	TGTGCCAGCAGCCAAGTGGGGGGGCTAGCGGGCTACAATGAGCAGTTCTTC	CASSQVGGLAGYNEQFF
17	once	.	TRBV14	TRBJ2-6	TGTGCCAGCAGCGGGCGGGTCTTAAGCTCTGGGGCCAACGTCCTGACTTTC	CASSGRVLSSGANVLTF
20	few	TRBD1	TRBV4-1	TRBJ1-5	TGCGCCAGCAGCCAGGCGGGCGCCGGGACAGTTGATTATAGCAATCAGCCCCAGCATTTT	CASSQAGAGTVDYSNQPQHF
15	.	.	TRBV5-1	TRBJ2-2	TGCGCCAGCAGCTTGGCAGGTTCGGATTCCGGGGAGCTGTTTTTT	CASSLAGSDSGELFF
11	.	.	TRBV30	TRBJ2-1	TGTGCCTGGAGTGTGGGGGGGGACAAGTTCTTC	CAWSVGGDKFF
14	.	.	TRBV5-4	TRBJ2-3	TGTGCCAGCAGCTTGGGTCTCCGGGGAGATACGCAGTATTTT	CASSLGLRGDTQYF
12	.	.	TRBV29-1	TRBJ1-1	TGCAGCGCGGACCGGGGGAACACTGAAGCTTTCTTT	CSADRGNTEAFF
14	.	.	TRBV6-5	TRBJ2-2	TGTGCCAGCCTCCCCGACAGGCTCACCGGGGAGCTGTTTTTT	CASLPDRLTGELFF
15	.	TRBD1	TRBV5-1	TRBJ1-1	TGCGCCAGCAGCCCCCAGGGGGCGTGGGGGACTGAAGCTTTCTTT	CASSPQGAWGTEAFF
13	.	.	TRBV18	TRBJ2-3	TGTGCCAGCTCACCCCCCTTCACAGATACGCAGTATTTT	CASSPPFTDTQYF
15	.	TRBD1	TRBV24-1	TRBJ1-5	TGTGCCACCGACAGGGGAGGGCATAGCAATCAGCCCCAGCATTTT	CATDRGGHSNQPQHF
14	.	TRBD2	TRBV29-1	TRBJ2-5	TGCAGCGTTGCGGCGAGTCTAGCGGAAGAGACCCAGTACTTC	CSVAASLAEETQYF
15	once	TRBD2	TRBV4-1	TRBJ2-7	TGCGCCAGCAGCCCCCGACTAGCGGGACGGTACGAGCAGTACTTC	CASSPRLAGRYEQYF
15	.	.	TRBV4-3	TRBJ1-6	TGCGCCAGCAGCCAAGTTTCGGGAGCTAATTCACCCCTCCACTTT	CASSQVSGANSPLHF
15	few	TRBD1	TRBV10-3	TRBJ2-3	TGTGCCATCAGTGAGGGACAGGGGCACACAGATACGCAGTATTTT	CAISEGQGHTDTQYF
16	.	TRBD2	TRBV28	TRBJ2-1	TGTGCCAGCAGTTTCGCCGGGCTAGCGGGACGCAGTGAGCAGTTCTTC	CASSFAGLAGRSEQFF
13	.	.	TRBV5-1	TRBJ2-5	TGCGCCAGCAGCTTGGGTAACCAAGAGACCCAGTACTTC	CASSLGNQETQYF
15	.	TRBD1	TRBV14	TRBJ1-2	TGTGCCAGCAGCCTTAGGACAGGGGGCCTCTATGGCTACACCTTC	CASSLRTGGLYGYTF
14	.	.	TRBV28	TRBJ1-5	TGTGCCAGCACCGAACAGGGTGGTTATCAGCCCCAGCATTTT	CASTEQGGYQPQHF
14	.	.	TRBV29-1	TRBJ1-1	TGCAGCGTTGGTACCCAGACAGGGAACACTGAAGCTTTCTTT	CSVGTQTGNTEAFF
16	once	.	TRBV6-2/TRBV6-3	TRBJ2-2	TGTGCCAGCAGTTACTCCTGGCGTAGCCAGACCGGGGAGCTGTTTTTT	CASSYSWRSQTGELFF
15	.	.	TRBV6-1	TRBJ1-5	TGTGCCAGCAGTGATGCAACAGGGCCGGGGCAGCCCCAGCATTTT	CASSDATGPGQPQHF
13	.	.	TRBV12-3/TRBV12-4	TRBJ1-1	TGTGCCAGCAGTTGGGCAGAAAACACTGAAGCTTTCTTT	CASSWAENTEAFF
12	.	.	TRBV11-2	TRBJ1-6	TGTGCCAGCAGACCGAGGGAGTCACCCCTCCACTTT	CASRPRESPLHF
12	.	.	TRBV7-7	TRBJ2-2	TGTGCCATCCCCGGCCGGGGCGGGGAGCTGTTTTTT	CAIPGRGGELFF
14	.	TRBD1	TRBV9	TRBJ1-1	TGTGCCAGCAGCGTAGGACAGGGAGACACTGAAGCTTTCTTT	CASSVGQGDTEAFF
17	.	.	TRBV4-1	TRBJ2-1	TGCGCCAGCAGCCAAGATGGGGACTGGAGCTCCTACAATGAGCAGTTCTTC	CASSQDGDWSSYNEQFF
15	.	TRBD2	TRBV19	TRBJ2-5	TGTGCCAGTAGTTCCCACCGGGCGGGAGAAGAGACCCAGTACTTC	CASSSHRAGEETQYF
13	.	TRBD2	TRBV27	TRBJ2-1	TGTGCCAGCAGCCGGGACTACTACAATGAGCAGTTCTTC	CASSRDYYNEQFF